The clone carrying this T cell receptor beta chain was found many times. Its antigen is not identified. The data belong to a study of T cells in Graves' hyperthyroidism and ophthalmopathy. At the level of the study: At the time of initial diagnosis and before any treatment, peripheral blood was collected. General study points: Blood held most thyroid clonotypes expanded above 0.001 frequency. Ophthalmopathy was separated from stable hyperthyroidism by a 13 V-J model.

Fresh peripheral blood, more than 9 ml, yielded the PBMCs. Germline loops: CDR1 DFQATT, CDR2 SNEGSKA (reference sequence). V shed 5 bases, J shed 3 bases, and the junction held 3 bases outside the gene matches. This CDR3 has 12 residues. The source material, RNA transcripts, was used to amplify TCR beta CDR3 regions. Initially, a first-round RT-PCR of the TCR CDR3 employed the HTBI primer set. TCRdb processed the multiplex PCR reads anew with MiXCR; each CDR3 protein has one entry. Seen here are approximately 590,000 distinct CDR3 sequences, around 16% observed once, and the top ten hold under 8%. The clonotype was recovered from a woman younger than 45 with Graves' hyperthyroidism. The V call is TRBV20-1, the J call TRBJ2-7; 8 bases fit TRBD2. The specimen was blood. CDR3 amino acids: CSAETSVYEQYF. The CDR3 nucleotides are TGCAGTGCTGAGACTAGCGTCTACGAGCAGTACTTC.